This is a list of T cell receptor beta chains from one sample in a study of glioma-infiltrating T cells after dendritic cell vaccination. Sequencing used immunoSEQ multiplex PCR; TCRdb keeps in-frame clones, though not all of them. The sample comprises 95,000 to 110,000 clones, 81% of which are singletons, and over 9.5% rests with the top ten. The sequences come from blood, collected before dendritic cell vaccination. Receptors were obtained from a human donor with glioblastoma. Each CDR3 is given with its conserved first and last residue. Each record gives: clone size, J gene, V gene, D gene, CDR3 DNA, CDR3 protein. D genes are given only for firm matches. Clone sizes are given selectively: once, few, many, or a class where the clone is expanded.

size: .
J: TRBJ1-4
V: TRBV5-4
D: .
DNA: TGTGCCAGCAGCTTCGAGGAAAAACTGTTTTTT
CDR3: CASSFEEKLFF

size: .
J: TRBJ1-1
V: TRBV4-1
D: TRBD1
DNA: TGCGCCAGCAGCCAACCCGGGACAGCGAACACTGAAGCTTTCTTT
CDR3: CASSQPGTANTEAFF

size: .
J: TRBJ2-5
V: TRBV19
D: .
DNA: TGTGCCAGTAGGCTGAAACTACAAGAGACCCAGTACTTC
CDR3: CASRLKLQETQYF

size: .
J: TRBJ1-3
V: TRBV7-2
D: TRBD1
DNA: TGTGCCAGCAGCTTAGTGGGGGACAGGGAGTTCAGCATATATTTT
CDR3: CASSLVGDREFSIYF

size: .
J: TRBJ2-3
V: TRBV18
D: .
DNA: TGTGCCAGCTCACCGTTAGCCCCAGATACGCAGTATTTT
CDR3: CASSPLAPDTQYF

size: once
J: TRBJ2-7
V: TRBV27
D: .
DNA: TGTGCCAGCAGTTTATCAGTATTACTCTCCTACGAGCAGTACTTC
CDR3: CASSLSVLLSYEQYF

size: few
J: TRBJ1-2
V: TRBV28
D: .
DNA: TGTGCCAGCACCCTCCTACGGGGGGCTGGCTACACCTTC
CDR3: CASTLLRGAGYTF

size: .
J: TRBJ2-5
V: TRBV9
D: .
DNA: TGTGCCAGCAGCGTACAATTGGGGGGGCCGGAGACCCAGTACTTC
CDR3: CASSVQLGGPETQYF

size: .
J: TRBJ1-3
V: TRBV2
D: .
DNA: TGTGCCAGCAGTGAGGGCAGTTACTCTGGAAACACCATATATTTT
CDR3: CASSEGSYSGNTIYF

size: .
J: TRBJ2-4
V: TRBV6-5
D: TRBD1
DNA: TGTGCCAGCAGCTCCGGGACAGGGTGGGACATTCAGTACTTC
CDR3: CASSSGTGWDIQYF

size: .
J: TRBJ2-1
V: TRBV7-2
D: .
DNA: TGTGCCAGCAGCCACCTCAGAGGGGGCGGAATAAGGGAGGACAATGAGCAGTTCTTC
CDR3: CASSHLRGGGIREDNEQFF

size: .
J: TRBJ2-5
V: TRBV28
D: .
DNA: TGTGCCAGCATCTCAACGGGAAGAGAGACCCAGTACTTC
CDR3: CASISTGRETQYF

size: .
J: TRBJ1-1
V: TRBV7-2
D: .
DNA: TGTGCCAGCAGTAATAAGTCCCGGGAGGCTTTCTTT
CDR3: CASSNKSREAFF

size: .
J: TRBJ2-1
V: TRBV19
D: TRBD1
DNA: TGTGCCAGTAGTATAGTAGGGACAGGGGGCAATGAGCAGTTCTTC
CDR3: CASSIVGTGGNEQFF

size: .
J: TRBJ1-5
V: TRBV4-1
D: TRBD1
DNA: TGCGCCAGCAGCCAAACCAAAGGACAGGGTCGCAATCAGCCCCAGCATTTT
CDR3: CASSQTKGQGRNQPQHF

size: few
J: TRBJ1-3
V: TRBV6-5
D: .
DNA: TGTGCCAGCAGGAGGTCCTCTGGAAACACCATATATTTT
CDR3: CASRRSSGNTIYF

size: .
J: TRBJ1-5
V: TRBV19
D: TRBD1
DNA: TGTGCCAGTAGTAGTTTGGGCAGGGGGAAGAATCAGCCCCAGCATTTT
CDR3: CASSSLGRGKNQPQHF

size: once
J: TRBJ1-2
V: TRBV7-9
D: TRBD1
DNA: TGTGCCAGCAGCTTAGATTTTACAGGGGAAGGCTACACCTTC
CDR3: CASSLDFTGEGYTF

size: .
J: TRBJ2-1
V: TRBV4-1
D: TRBD2
DNA: TGCGCCAGCAGCCAAGGCGGGACTAGCAACGATGAGCAGTTCTTC
CDR3: CASSQGGTSNDEQFF

size: .
J: TRBJ2-1
V: TRBV6-5
D: TRBD2
DNA: TGTGCCAGCAGTTTTTTGCGGGGGGCGGATGAGCAGTTCTTC
CDR3: CASSFLRGADEQFF

size: .
J: TRBJ2-5
V: TRBV5-1
D: .
DNA: TGCGCCAGCAGCCTCGGACTCCCGGACAGTTTTGAAAGTTTTGGGGAGACCCAGTACTTC
CDR3: CASSLGLPDSFESFGETQYF

size: .
J: TRBJ1-5
V: TRBV19
D: TRBD1
DNA: TGTGCCAGTAGCCCAGACAGGGTGTGGGGCAATCAGCCCCAGCATTTT
CDR3: CASSPDRVWGNQPQHF

size: few
J: TRBJ2-4
V: TRBV2
D: TRBD2
DNA: TGTGCCAGCTCCGAGAGCGGGGGCATATCGGGCATTCAGTACTTC
CDR3: CASSESGGISGIQYF

size: .
J: TRBJ2-2
V: TRBV19
D: .
DNA: TGTGCCAGTAGGGGGGGGAACACCGGGGAGCTGTTTTTT
CDR3: CASRGGNTGELFF

size: .
J: TRBJ2-1
V: TRBV9
D: .
DNA: TGTGCCAGCAGCGCTGGAGGGGGCCACCCTGAGCAGTTCTTC
CDR3: CASSAGGGHPEQFF

size: few
J: TRBJ2-2
V: TRBV10-1
D: TRBD2
DNA: TGCGCCAGCGGTAGCGGGAGGACTACCGGGGAGCTGTTTTTT
CDR3: CASGSGRTTGELFF

size: once
J: TRBJ2-5
V: TRBV7-7
D: TRBD2
DNA: TGTGCTAGCAGCTTAGCCCTATCGAGCGGGGGAGAGACCCAGTACTTC
CDR3: CASSLALSSGGETQYF

size: once
J: TRBJ2-1
V: TRBV27
D: .
DNA: TGTGCCAGCAGCTGGGGGGGCCCCTACAATGAGCAGTTCTTC
CDR3: CASSWGGPYNEQFF

size: few
J: TRBJ2-7
V: TRBV7-8
D: .
DNA: TGTGCCAGCAGCTTAAGGGCGGGCGAGCAGTACTTC
CDR3: CASSLRAGEQYF

size: .
J: TRBJ1-6
V: TRBV5-6
D: .
DNA: TGTGCCAGCAGTTTCTTAAATGGACACCGGGTCGGTTCACCCCTCCACTTT
CDR3: CASSFLNGHRVGSPLHF

size: .
J: TRBJ1-1
V: TRBV30
D: .
DNA: TGTGCCTGGAGTGTAGGGAGTGAAGCTTTCTTT
CDR3: CAWSVGSEAFF

size: .
J: TRBJ2-3
V: TRBV5-1
D: TRBD1
DNA: TGCGCCAGCAGCTTGGATGGGACAGGGATCACAGATACGCAGTATTTT
CDR3: CASSLDGTGITDTQYF

size: .
J: TRBJ2-7
V: TRBV5-6
D: .
DNA: TGTGCCAGCAGCTTCAGGGGAAGCTCCTACGAGCAGTACTTC
CDR3: CASSFRGSSYEQYF

size: .
J: TRBJ2-1
V: TRBV2
D: TRBD1
DNA: TGTGCCAGCAGGGGGGACAGGCGCATGGTGGATCAGGATGAGCAGTTCTTC
CDR3: CASRGDRRMVDQDEQFF

size: .
J: TRBJ1-6
V: TRBV4-2
D: TRBD1
DNA: TGTGCCAGCAGCCCCCGACAGGGCTATAATTCACCCCTCCACTTT
CDR3: CASSPRQGYNSPLHF

size: .
J: TRBJ1-2
V: TRBV6-6
D: TRBD1
DNA: TGTGCCAGCAGTCGGGACAGGGGTTATGGCTACACCTTC
CDR3: CASSRDRGYGYTF

size: .
J: TRBJ2-7
V: TRBV11-2
D: .
DNA: TGTGCCAGCAGCTTATTTGGGGGACATCCCTACGAGCAGTACTTC
CDR3: CASSLFGGHPYEQYF

size: .
J: TRBJ2-1
V: TRBV4-3
D: .
DNA: TGCGCCAGCAGCCAAGAAAGGGGGAGCTCCTACAATGAGCAGTTCTTC
CDR3: CASSQERGSSYNEQFF

size: few
J: TRBJ1-3
V: TRBV6-6
D: TRBD1
DNA: TGTGCCAGCAGTGGGACAGGGGGTGCTGGAAACACCATATATTTT
CDR3: CASSGTGGAGNTIYF

size: .
J: TRBJ1-1
V: TRBV11-2
D: .
DNA: TGTGCCAGCAGCTTAAGTCTGGGGGAGGTGGGCACTGAAGCTTTCTTT
CDR3: CASSLSLGEVGTEAFF

size: .
J: TRBJ2-5
V: TRBV6-4
D: .
DNA: TGTGCCAGCACCCGAGGACTTTTACAAGAGACCCAGTACTTC
CDR3: CASTRGLLQETQYF

size: .
J: TRBJ2-5
V: TRBV5-1
D: .
DNA: TGCGCCAGCAGCTTTAGCGGTCAAGAGACCCAGTACTTC
CDR3: CASSFSGQETQYF